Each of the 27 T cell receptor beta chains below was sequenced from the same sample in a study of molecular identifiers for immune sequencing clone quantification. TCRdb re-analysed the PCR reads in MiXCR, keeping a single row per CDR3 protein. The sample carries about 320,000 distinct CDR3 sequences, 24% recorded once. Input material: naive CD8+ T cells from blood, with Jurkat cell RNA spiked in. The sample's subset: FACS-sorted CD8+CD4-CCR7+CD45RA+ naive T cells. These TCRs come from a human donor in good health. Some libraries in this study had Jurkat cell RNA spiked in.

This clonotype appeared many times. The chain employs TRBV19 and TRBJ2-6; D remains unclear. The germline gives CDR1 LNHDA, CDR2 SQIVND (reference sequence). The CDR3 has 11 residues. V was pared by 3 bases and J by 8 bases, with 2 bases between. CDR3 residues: CASSIPNVLTF. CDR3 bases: TGTGCCAGTAGTATCCCCAACGTCCTGACTTTC.

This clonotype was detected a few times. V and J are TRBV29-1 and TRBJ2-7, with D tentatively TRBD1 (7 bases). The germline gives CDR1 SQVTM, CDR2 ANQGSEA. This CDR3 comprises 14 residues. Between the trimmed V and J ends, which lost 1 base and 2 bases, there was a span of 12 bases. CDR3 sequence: CSVEGGDRTYEQYF. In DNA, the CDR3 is TGCAGCGTTGAAGGGGGGGACAGAACCTACGAGCAGTACTTC.

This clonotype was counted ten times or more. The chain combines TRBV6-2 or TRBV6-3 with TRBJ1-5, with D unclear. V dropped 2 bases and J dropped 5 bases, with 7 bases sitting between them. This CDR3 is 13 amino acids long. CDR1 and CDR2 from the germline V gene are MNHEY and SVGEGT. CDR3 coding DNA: TGTGCCAGCAGTTACGGCATGGATCAGCCCCAGCATTTT. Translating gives CASSYGMDQPQHF.

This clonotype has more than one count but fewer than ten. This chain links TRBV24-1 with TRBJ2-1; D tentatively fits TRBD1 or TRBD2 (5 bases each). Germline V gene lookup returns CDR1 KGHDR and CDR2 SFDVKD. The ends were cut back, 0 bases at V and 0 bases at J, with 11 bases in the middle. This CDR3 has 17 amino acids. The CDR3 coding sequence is TGTGCCACCAGTGATTTGCGGGGCGGAGGCTCCTACAATGAGCAGTTCTTC. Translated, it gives CATSDLRGGGSYNEQFF.

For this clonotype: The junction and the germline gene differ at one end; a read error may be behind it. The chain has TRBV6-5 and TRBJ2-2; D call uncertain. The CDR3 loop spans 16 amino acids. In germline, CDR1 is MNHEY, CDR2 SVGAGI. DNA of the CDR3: TGTGCCAGCACCCCCGCTGCATCACCGAACACCCGGGAGCTGTTTTTT. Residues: CASTPAASPNTRELFF.

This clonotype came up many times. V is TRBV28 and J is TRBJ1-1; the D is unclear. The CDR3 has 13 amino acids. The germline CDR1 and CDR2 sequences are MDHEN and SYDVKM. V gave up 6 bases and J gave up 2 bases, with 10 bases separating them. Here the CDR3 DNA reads TGTGCCAGCAGCTTTCCGTATAACACTGAAGCTTTCTTT. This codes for CASSFPYNTEAFF.

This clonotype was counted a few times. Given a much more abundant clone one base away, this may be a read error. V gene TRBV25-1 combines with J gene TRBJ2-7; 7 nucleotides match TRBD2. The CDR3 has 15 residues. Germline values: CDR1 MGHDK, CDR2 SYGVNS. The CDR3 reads CVSSDPGGSAYEQYF. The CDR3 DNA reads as TGTGTCAGCAGTGACCCGGGAGGTTCCGCCTACGAGCAGTACTTC.

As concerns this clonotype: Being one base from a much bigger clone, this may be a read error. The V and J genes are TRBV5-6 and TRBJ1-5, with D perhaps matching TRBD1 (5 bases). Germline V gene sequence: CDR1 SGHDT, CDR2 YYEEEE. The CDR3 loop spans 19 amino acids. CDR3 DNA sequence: TGTGCCAGCAGCTTCTGGGGGTCGGTGGAAGGGACTAGCGATCAGCCCCAGCATTTT. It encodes CASSFWGSVEGTSDQPQHF.

The DNA for the CDR3 is TGTGCCAGCGGTGGGGGGACAGACACAGATACGCAGTATTTT. As protein: CASGGGTDTDTQYF. V usage is TRBV9 and J usage is TRBJ2-3; possibly TRBD1 for D (7 bases). The CDR3 sequence is 14 residues long. Germline loops: CDR1 SGDLS, CDR2 YYNGEE. Trimming pared 7 bases from V and 2 bases from J, leaving 14 bases between.

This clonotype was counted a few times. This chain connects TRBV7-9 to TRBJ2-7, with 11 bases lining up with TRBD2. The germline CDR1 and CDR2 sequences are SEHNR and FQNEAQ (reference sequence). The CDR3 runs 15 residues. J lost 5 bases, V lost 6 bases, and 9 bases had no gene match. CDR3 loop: CASSSPGLAAHEQYF. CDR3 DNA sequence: TGTGCCAGCAGTTCCCCGGGACTAGCGGCCCACGAGCAGTACTTC.

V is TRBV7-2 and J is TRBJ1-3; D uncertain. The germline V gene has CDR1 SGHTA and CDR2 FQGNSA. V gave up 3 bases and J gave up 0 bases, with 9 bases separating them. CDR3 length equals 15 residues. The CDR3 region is CASSFSTSSGNTIYF. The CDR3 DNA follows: TGTGCCAGCAGCTTTAGTACGTCCTCTGGAAACACCATATATTTT.

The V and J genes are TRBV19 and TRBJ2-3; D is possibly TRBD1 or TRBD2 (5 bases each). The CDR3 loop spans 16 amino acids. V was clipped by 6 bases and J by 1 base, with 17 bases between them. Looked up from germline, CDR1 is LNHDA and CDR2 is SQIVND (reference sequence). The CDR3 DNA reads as TGTGCCAGTAGCATGATATATGGGGGAGGCACAGATACGCAGTATTTT. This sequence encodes CASSMIYGGGTDTQYF. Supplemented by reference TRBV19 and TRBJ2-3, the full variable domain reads DGGITQSPKYLFRKEGQNVTLSCEQNLNHDAMYWYRQDPGQGLRLIYYSQIVNDFQKGDIAEGYSVSREKKESFPLTVTSAQKNPTAFYLCASSMIYGGGTDTQYFGPGTRLTVL.

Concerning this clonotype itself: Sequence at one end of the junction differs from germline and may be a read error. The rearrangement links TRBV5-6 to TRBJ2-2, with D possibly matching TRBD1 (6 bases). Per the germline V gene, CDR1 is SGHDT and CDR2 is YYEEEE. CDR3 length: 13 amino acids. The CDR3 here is CASSVGTPEKLVF. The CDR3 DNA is TGTGCCAGCAGCGTCGGGACACCTGAGAAGCTGGTTTTT.

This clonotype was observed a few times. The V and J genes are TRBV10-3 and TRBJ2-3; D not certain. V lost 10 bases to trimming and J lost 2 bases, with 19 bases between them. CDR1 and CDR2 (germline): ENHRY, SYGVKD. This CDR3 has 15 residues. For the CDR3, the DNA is TGTGCCACCGTATCGTCAGTGGATATCACAGATACGCAGTATTTT. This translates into CATVSSVDITDTQYF.

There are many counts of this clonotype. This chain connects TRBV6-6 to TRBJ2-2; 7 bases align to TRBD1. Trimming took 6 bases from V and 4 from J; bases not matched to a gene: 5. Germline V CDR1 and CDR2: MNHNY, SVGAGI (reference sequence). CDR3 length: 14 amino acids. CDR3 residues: CASRVQGFTGELFF. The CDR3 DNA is TGTGCCAGCAGGGTACAGGGGTTCACCGGGGAGCTGTTTTTT.

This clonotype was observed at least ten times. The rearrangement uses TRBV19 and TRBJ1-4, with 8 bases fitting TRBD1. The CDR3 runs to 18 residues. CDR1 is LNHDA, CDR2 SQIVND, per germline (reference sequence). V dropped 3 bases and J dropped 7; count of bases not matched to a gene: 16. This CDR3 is CASSMSAGGVLVGEKLFF. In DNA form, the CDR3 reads TGTGCCAGTAGTATGTCTGCAGGGGGCGTTTTGGTTGGTGAAAAACTGTTTTTT. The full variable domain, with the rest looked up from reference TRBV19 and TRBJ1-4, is DGGITQSPKYLFRKEGQNVTLSCEQNLNHDAMYWYRQDPGQGLRLIYYSQIVNDFQKGDIAEGYSVSREKKESFPLTVTSAQKNPTAFYLCASSMSAGGVLVGEKLFFGSGTQLSVL.

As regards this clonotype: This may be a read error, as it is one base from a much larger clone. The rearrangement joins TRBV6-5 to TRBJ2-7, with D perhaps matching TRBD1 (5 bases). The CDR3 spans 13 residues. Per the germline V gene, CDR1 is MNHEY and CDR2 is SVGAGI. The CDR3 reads CATKAGNGYGQYF. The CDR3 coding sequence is TGTGCCACCAAGGCAGGGAACGGCTACGGGCAGTACTTC.

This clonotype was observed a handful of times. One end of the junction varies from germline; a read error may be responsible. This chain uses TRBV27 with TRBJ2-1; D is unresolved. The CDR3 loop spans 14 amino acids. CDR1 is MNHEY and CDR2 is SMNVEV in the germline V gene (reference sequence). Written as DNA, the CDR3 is TGTGCCAGCAGTTTACTCGGCGCCAACAATGAGCAGTTCTTT. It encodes CASSLLGANNEQFF.

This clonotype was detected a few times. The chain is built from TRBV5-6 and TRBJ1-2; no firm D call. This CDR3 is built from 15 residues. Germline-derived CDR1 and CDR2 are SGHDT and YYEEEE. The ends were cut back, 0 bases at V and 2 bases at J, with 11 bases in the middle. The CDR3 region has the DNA TGTGCCAGCAGCTTGGAAGGCGACGGCAACTATGGCTACACCTTC. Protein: CASSLEGDGNYGYTF.

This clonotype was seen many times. The CDR3 sequence is CASSLKDTQYF. CDR3 DNA: TGTGCCAGCAGCTTAAAAGATACGCAGTATTTT. V gene TRBV7-9 combines with J gene TRBJ2-3; D call uncertain. Per germline, CDR1 SEHNR and CDR2 FQNEAQ (reference sequence). CDR3 length: 11 residues. Deletions cut 2 bases from V and 5 bases from J, with 2 bases between.

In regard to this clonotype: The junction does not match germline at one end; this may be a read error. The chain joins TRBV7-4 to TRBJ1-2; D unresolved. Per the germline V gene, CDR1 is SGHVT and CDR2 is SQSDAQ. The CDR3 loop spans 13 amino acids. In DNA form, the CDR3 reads TGTGCCAGCAGCTCGCCCCCCAACTATGGCTACGCCTTC. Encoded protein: CASSSPPNYGYAF.

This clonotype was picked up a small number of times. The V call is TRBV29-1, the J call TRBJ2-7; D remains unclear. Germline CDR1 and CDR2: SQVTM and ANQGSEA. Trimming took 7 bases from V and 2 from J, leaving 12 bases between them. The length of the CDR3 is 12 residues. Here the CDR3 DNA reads TGCAGCGCCCGGACGGCAACCTACGAGCAGTACTTC. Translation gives CSARTATYEQYF.

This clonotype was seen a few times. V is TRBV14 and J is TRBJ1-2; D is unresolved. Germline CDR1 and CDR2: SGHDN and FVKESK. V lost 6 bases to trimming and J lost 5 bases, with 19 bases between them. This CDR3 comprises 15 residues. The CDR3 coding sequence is TGTGCCAGCAGTGATACCAATGTAGGCAGATATGGCTACACCTTC. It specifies CASSDTNVGRYGYTF.

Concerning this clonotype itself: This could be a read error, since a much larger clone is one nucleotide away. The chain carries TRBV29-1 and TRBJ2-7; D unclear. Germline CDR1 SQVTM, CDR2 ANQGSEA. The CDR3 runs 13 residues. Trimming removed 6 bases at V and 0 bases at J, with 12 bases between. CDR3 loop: CSVTESDSYEQYF. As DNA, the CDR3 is TGCAGCGTGACCGAGTCCGACTCCTACGAGCAGTACTTC.

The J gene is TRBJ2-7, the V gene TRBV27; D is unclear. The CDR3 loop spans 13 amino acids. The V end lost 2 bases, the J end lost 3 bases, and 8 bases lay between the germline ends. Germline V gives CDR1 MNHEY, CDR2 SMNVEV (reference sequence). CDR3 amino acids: CASSLGPNYEQYF. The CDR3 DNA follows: TGTGCCAGCAGTTTAGGCCCTAACTACGAGCAGTACTTC.

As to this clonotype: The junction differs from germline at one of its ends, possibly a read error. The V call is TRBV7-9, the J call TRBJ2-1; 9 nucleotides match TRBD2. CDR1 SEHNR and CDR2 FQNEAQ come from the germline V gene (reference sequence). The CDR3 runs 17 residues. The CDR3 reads CASSLNPGTSSYNGQFF. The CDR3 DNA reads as TGTGCCAGCAGCTTAAACCCCGGGACTAGCTCCTACAATGGGCAGTTCTTC. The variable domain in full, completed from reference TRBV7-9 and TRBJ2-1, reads DTGVSQNPRHKITKRGQNVTFRCDPISEHNRLYWYRQTLGQGPEFLTYFQNEAQLEKSRLLSDRFSAERPKGSFSTLEIQRTEQGDSAMYLCASSLNPGTSSYNGQFFGPGTRLTVL.

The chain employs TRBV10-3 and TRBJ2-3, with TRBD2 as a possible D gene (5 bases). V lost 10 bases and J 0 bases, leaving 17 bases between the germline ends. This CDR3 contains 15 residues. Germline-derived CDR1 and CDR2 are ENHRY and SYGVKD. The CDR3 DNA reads TGTGCCACCTACACGGGCGACTATAGCACAGATACGCAGTATTTT. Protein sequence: CATYTGDYSTDTQYF.